The 24 T cell receptor beta chains presented below share a single source sample, sequenced in a study of T cell responses to AZD1222 COVID-19 vaccine. TCRdb's table, derived via immunoSEQ multiplex PCR, lists solely in-frame clones and lacks some. This sample has around 140,000 clones, with 70% to 90% found just once. The specimen comprised peripheral blood, sampled 28 days after the second AZD1222 dose. All receptors derive from an adult who received the AZD1222 COVID-19 vaccine.

The J gene is TRBJ2-7, the V gene TRBV11-2; TRBD1 agrees at 7 bases. The V gene's germline CDR1 is SGHAT and CDR2 FQNNGV. J lost 3 bases, V lost 2 bases, and 13 bases had no gene match. The CDR3 totals 17 residues. CDR3 protein: CASSLRSIPTGFYEQYF. CDR3 bases: TGTGCCAGCAGCTTAAGGTCCATACCGACAGGGTTCTACGAGCAGTACTTC. Supplemented by reference TRBV11-2 and TRBJ2-7, the full variable domain reads EAGVAQSPRYKIIEKRQSVAFWCNPISGHATLYWYQQILGQGPKLLIQFQNNGVVDDSQLPKDRFSAERLKGVDSTLKIQPAKLEDSAVYLCASSLRSIPTGFYEQYFGPGTRLTVT.

This CDR3 reads CASRNGGTNTEAFF. DNA of the CDR3: TGTGCCAGCAGAAATGGGGGGACGAACACTGAAGCTTTCTTT. V usage is TRBV6-5 and J usage is TRBJ1-1; a weak D match, TRBD1 (5 bases). Germline V CDR1 and CDR2: MNHEY, SVGAGI. The CDR3 runs to 14 residues. The V gene lost 6 bases and the J gene lost 1 base, with 12 bases spanning the gap.

CDR3 region: CASSLEGTSGVQETQYF. CDR3 nucleotide sequence: TGTGCCAGCAGCTTGGAGGGGACTAGCGGGGTCCAAGAGACCCAGTACTTC. This sequence joins TRBV5-5 and TRBJ2-5; 13 bases map to TRBD2. Germline loops: CDR1 SGHKS, CDR2 YYEKEE (reference sequence). The CDR3 runs to 17 residues. Trimming took 0 bases from V and 1 from J; bases not matched to a gene: 3.

This sequence joins TRBV18 and TRBJ1-1; D uncertain. CDR3 length: 17 amino acids. Germline values: CDR1 KGHSH, CDR2 LQKENI. The V and J ends lost 0 bases and 1 base respectively, with 15 bases between them. CDR3 loop: CASSPPGSGVENTEAFF. DNA for the CDR3: TGTGCCAGCTCACCACCCGGGAGCGGGGTCGAGAACACTGAAGCTTTCTTT.

The genes are TRBV3-1 (or the pseudogene TRBV3-2) and TRBJ2-5, with 8 bases aligning to TRBD2. Germline V gene sequence: CDR1 LGHDT, CDR2 YNNKEL (reference sequence). The V segment lost 7 bases and the J segment 2 bases; nucleotides outside the gene matches: 15. This CDR3 has 17 residues. CDR3 bases: TGTGCCAGCACCGATTTCGGGCCGAGCGGGGGTCAAGAGACCCAGTACTTC. Translating gives CASTDFGPSGGQETQYF.

The V call is TRBV6-5, the J call TRBJ1-3, with D possibly matching TRBD1 (5 bases). CDR1 is MNHEY, CDR2 SVGAGI, per germline. The V end lost 7 bases, the J end lost 2 bases, and 9 bases lay between the germline ends. This CDR3 contains 13 residues. CDR3 coding DNA: TGTGCCAGCATGAAGGACACTGGAAACACCATATATTTT. It codes for CASMKDTGNTIYF.

This chain connects TRBV6-2 or TRBV6-3 to TRBJ1-5; possible D gene TRBD1, 6 bases. Germline CDR1 reads MNHEY; CDR2 reads SVGEGT. The V and J ends lost 2 bases and 3 bases respectively, with 11 bases between them. The CDR3 has 15 amino acids. CDR3 loop: CASSYMAGDNQPQHF. CDR3 sequence (DNA): TGTGCCAGCAGTTACATGGCAGGGGACAATCAGCCCCAGCATTTT.

The rearrangement uses TRBV27 and TRBJ2-1, with D perhaps matching TRBD1 or TRBD2 (5 bases each). Germline values: CDR1 MNHEY, CDR2 SMNVEV (reference sequence). V lost 0 bases, J lost 4 bases, and 16 bases lay in between. The CDR3 is 17 amino acids. The CDR3 DNA reads TGTGCCAGCAGTTTATCCGGGGCTCGGGCCCCGTACAATGAGCAGTTCTTC. As protein: CASSLSGARAPYNEQFF.

The chain couples TRBV29-1 to TRBJ2-1; possibly TRBD1 for D (5 bases). The CDR3 length is 16 residues. From germline, CDR1 is SQVTM and CDR2 ANQGSEA. V lost 0 bases to trimming and J lost 0 bases, with 12 bases between them. DNA for the CDR3: TGCAGCGTTGAAGATACCCAGACAGTCTCCTACAATGAGCAGTTCTTC. Residues: CSVEDTQTVSYNEQFF.

The chain combines TRBV3-1 (or the pseudogene TRBV3-2) with TRBJ1-5, with TRBD1 matching 7 bases. Germline V CDR1 and CDR2: LGHDT, YNNKEL (reference sequence). With V trimmed by 1 base and J by 9 bases, 12 bases remained unmatched. The CDR3 is 16 residues long. The CDR3 here is CASSQGGVGGSRPQHF. The CDR3 nucleotides are TGTGCCAGCAGCCAAGGGGGTGTAGGGGGCAGTAGGCCCCAGCATTTT.

The chain links TRBV21-1 to TRBJ2-7; the table calls TRBD2, which could not be checked here. TRBV21-1 is a pseudogene locus. The CDR3 has 17 amino acids. The CDR3 here is CASSKCRREGRCHEQYF. The DNA of the CDR3 is TGTGCCAGCAGCAAATGCCGACGGGAGGGAAGATGTCACGAGCAGTACTTC.

V and J are TRBV20-1 and TRBJ2-5, with a possible D match to TRBD1 (5 bases). This CDR3 region has 15 residues. Deletions cut 5 bases from V and 1 base from J, with 17 bases between. Germline V lookup: CDR1 DFQATT, CDR2 SNEGSKA (reference sequence). CDR3 amino acids: CSARGHPETQETQYF. DNA for the CDR3: TGCAGTGCTCGTGGACACCCCGAAACCCAAGAGACCCAGTACTTC.

Ten or more counts support this clone. The chain has TRBV27 and TRBJ2-5, with 10 bases aligning to TRBD1. The CDR3 extends over 15 amino acids. Germline CDR1 and CDR2: MNHEY and SMNVEV (reference sequence). V lost 4 bases and J lost 4; bases outside the gene matches: 6. The CDR3 is CASSSLTGGAETQYF. The CDR3 DNA reads TGTGCCAGCAGTTCACTGACAGGGGGCGCAGAGACCCAGTACTTC.

This clone showed up just once. The chain carries TRBV4-1 and TRBJ1-1, with D unresolved. In germline, CDR1 is MGHRA, CDR2 YSYEKL. The CDR3 has 14 residues. The V gene lost 4 bases and the J gene lost 0 bases, with 9 bases spanning the gap. CDR3 bases: TGCGCCAGCAGCCTTGGCTGGGTGAACACTGAAGCTTTCTTT. The encoded protein is CASSLGWVNTEAFF.

J is TRBJ1-1 and V is TRBV12-3 or TRBV12-4; possible D gene TRBD1, 5 bases. Trimming stripped 3 bases from V and 7 bases from J, with 9 bases between. This CDR3 comprises 12 residues. The CDR3 sequence is CASSLRQLEAFF. In DNA form, the CDR3 reads TGTGCCAGCAGTTTGAGACAGCTTGAAGCTTTCTTT.

This rearrangement joins TRBV4-1 to TRBJ2-7; D ambiguous. V was trimmed by 1 base and J by 6 bases, leaving 16 bases between them. Per germline, CDR1 MGHRA and CDR2 YSYEKL. The CDR3 runs 15 residues. CDR3 sequence (DNA): TGCGCCAGCAGCCAAGCTGCGGCCCTCCCCGGCGAGCAGTACTTC. This codes for CASSQAAALPGEQYF.

This clone was seen a single time. The chain links TRBV27 to TRBJ1-6; 9 bases are a match to TRBD1. Trimming cost V 4 bases and J 3 bases; bases outside gene matches: 1. The germline V gene has CDR1 MNHEY and CDR2 SMNVEV (reference sequence). The CDR3 has 15 residues. For the CDR3, the DNA is TGTGCCAGCAGTTCGACAGGGGGCTATAATTCACCCCTCCACTTT. It yields the protein CASSSTGGYNSPLHF.

The chain's CDR3 is CASARVVGEKLFF. For the CDR3, the DNA is TGTGCCAGCGCACGGGTGGTTGGAGAAAAACTGTTTTTT. The chain combines TRBV7-9 with TRBJ1-4; no clear D gene. V was shortened by 8 bases and J by 8 bases, with 15 bases between the two germline ends. Germline loops: CDR1 SEHNR, CDR2 FQNEAQ (reference sequence). This CDR3 has 13 amino acids. Variable domain in full (rest from reference TRBV7-9 and TRBJ1-4): DTGVSQNPRHKITKRGQNVTFRCDPISEHNRLYWYRQTLGQGPEFLTYFQNEAQLEKSRLLSDRFSAERPKGSFSTLEIQRTEQGDSAMYLCASARVVGEKLFFGSGTQLSVL.

The table lists this clone with a count of one. J is TRBJ1-2 and V is TRBV5-1; D remains unclear. This CDR3 region has 14 residues. The ends were cut back, 0 bases at V and 8 bases at J, with 14 bases in the middle. The V gene's germline CDR1 is SGHRS and CDR2 YFSETQ. In nucleotides, the CDR3 is TGCGCCAGCAGCTTGGCCGGGGAGGGATGGGGCTACACCTTC. Translated: CASSLAGEGWGYTF.

V is TRBV10-3 and J is TRBJ1-1; TRBD1 is a possible D gene (5 bases). Germline CDR1 and CDR2: ENHRY and SYGVKD. This CDR3 has 13 residues. The germline V and J ends were trimmed by 10 bases and 1 base, with 13 bases remaining between them. Written as DNA, the CDR3 is TGTGCCAGCGAACAGGCGCCGAACACTGAAGCTTTCTTT. It codes for CASEQAPNTEAFF.

The rearrangement uses TRBV5-1 and TRBJ2-7; TRBD2 matches 7 bases. V was clipped by 0 bases and J by 0 bases; unmatched bases: 6. The germline gives CDR1 SGHRS, CDR2 YFSETQ. The CDR3 has 16 residues. The CDR3 here is CASSLDIAGASYEQYF. The DNA of the CDR3 is TGCGCCAGCAGCTTGGACATAGCGGGCGCCTCCTACGAGCAGTACTTC.

The chain has TRBV11-2 and TRBJ2-7; 7 nucleotides line up with TRBD2. V shed 4 bases and J 2 bases; nucleotides not matched to a gene: 8. Germline lookup yields CDR1 SGHAT and CDR2 FQNNGV. The CDR3 loop spans 15 amino acids. The chain's CDR3 is CASSSRLAGPYEQYF. The CDR3 DNA reads as TGTGCCAGCAGCTCCCGACTAGCAGGCCCCTACGAGCAGTACTTC.

This chain links TRBV28 with TRBJ1-6, with unresolved D. V lost 4 bases to trimming and J lost 0 bases, with 13 bases between them. Germline lookup yields CDR1 MDHEN and CDR2 SYDVKM. The CDR3 contains 17 residues. The CDR3 here is CASSSLALASYNSPLHF. CDR3 coding DNA: TGTGCCAGCAGTTCCCTTGCACTAGCCTCCTATAATTCACCCCTCCACTTT.

The chain joins TRBV27 to TRBJ1-1; a weak D match, TRBD1 (5 bases). Trimming shortened V by 0 bases and J by 10 bases, and 15 bases separated the two germline ends. This CDR3 has 14 amino acids. Per the germline V gene, CDR1 is MNHEY and CDR2 is SMNVEV (reference sequence). The CDR3 here is CASSLSRGTDLAFF. The CDR3 region has the DNA TGTGCCAGCAGTTTATCGAGAGGGACGGACTTAGCTTTCTTT.